This T cell receptor (beta chain) was obtained from a study of shared clonotypes between healthy human individuals. Study-wide context: Each donor's CD8 memory used one plate, CD8 naive two, each CD4 subset three. Points from the study as a whole: A few donors shared around 5.2% of their naive CD4 clonotypes.

With 5 bases removed from V and 8 bases from J, the gap between germline ends came to 12 bases. Germline V gene data show CDR1 as MNHEY and CDR2 as SVGAGI. The CDR3 has 13 residues. This clone was observed a handful of times. Its antigen is still unknown. Each sorted subset replicate got 200 ng genomic DNA, roughly 27,000 genomes. Some clones are missing from TCRdb's copy, which holds only in-frame ones; the method was immunoSEQ multiplex PCR. This repertoire shows over a million clones, more than 75% found once; its top ten account for roughly 0.65%. Specimen: memory CD4+ T cells from PBMCs. As for subset: CD45RA-negative fraction. The receptor was derived from a man younger than 35 in good health. Some clones in this sample may be carry-over from other donors' samples. The chain links TRBV6-5 to TRBJ1-4; no clear D gene. CDR3 loop: CASSPLTGEKLFF. The CDR3 nucleotides are TGTGCCAGCAGTCCCCTTACGGGGGAAAAACTGTTTTTT.